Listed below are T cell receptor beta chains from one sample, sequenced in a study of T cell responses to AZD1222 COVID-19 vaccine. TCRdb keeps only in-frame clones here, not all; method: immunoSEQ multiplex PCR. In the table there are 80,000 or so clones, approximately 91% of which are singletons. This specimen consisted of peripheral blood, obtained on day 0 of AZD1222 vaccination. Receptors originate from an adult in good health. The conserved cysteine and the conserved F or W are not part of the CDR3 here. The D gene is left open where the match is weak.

ASSLLGQSSYNSPLH | TRBV7-9 | TRBD1 | TRBJ1-6
ASSASGTGGFMNTEAF | TRBV5-4 | TRBD1 | TRBJ1-1
ASSTGGRGQPQH | TRBV6-5 | TRBD1 | TRBJ1-5
AWSPARADYGYT | TRBV30 | . | TRBJ1-2
ASSEDRTSGGLVTQY | TRBV2 | TRBD2 | TRBJ2-5
ASSPRVGYT | TRBV28 | . | TRBJ1-2
ATSRDRAGGPYEQY | TRBV15 | TRBD2 | TRBJ2-7
ASSLALAGDQETQY | TRBV5-1 | TRBD2 | TRBJ2-5
ASRRYRGPGNTIY | TRBV5-1 | TRBD1 | TRBJ1-3
ASRREYEQY | TRBV28 | . | TRBJ2-7
ASSLGGLYEQY | TRBV5-5 | . | TRBJ2-7
ASSLALRAYEQY | TRBV7-2 | . | TRBJ2-7
AINNKETTNTEAF | TRBV10-3 | . | TRBJ1-1
ASSSGTHQPQH | TRBV19 | . | TRBJ1-5
ASSQDPAPNEQF | TRBV3-1/TRBV3-2 | . | TRBJ2-1
ASRTRDYLMETQY | TRBV18 | TRBD2 | TRBJ2-5
ASSLSYGYT | TRBV28 | . | TRBJ1-2